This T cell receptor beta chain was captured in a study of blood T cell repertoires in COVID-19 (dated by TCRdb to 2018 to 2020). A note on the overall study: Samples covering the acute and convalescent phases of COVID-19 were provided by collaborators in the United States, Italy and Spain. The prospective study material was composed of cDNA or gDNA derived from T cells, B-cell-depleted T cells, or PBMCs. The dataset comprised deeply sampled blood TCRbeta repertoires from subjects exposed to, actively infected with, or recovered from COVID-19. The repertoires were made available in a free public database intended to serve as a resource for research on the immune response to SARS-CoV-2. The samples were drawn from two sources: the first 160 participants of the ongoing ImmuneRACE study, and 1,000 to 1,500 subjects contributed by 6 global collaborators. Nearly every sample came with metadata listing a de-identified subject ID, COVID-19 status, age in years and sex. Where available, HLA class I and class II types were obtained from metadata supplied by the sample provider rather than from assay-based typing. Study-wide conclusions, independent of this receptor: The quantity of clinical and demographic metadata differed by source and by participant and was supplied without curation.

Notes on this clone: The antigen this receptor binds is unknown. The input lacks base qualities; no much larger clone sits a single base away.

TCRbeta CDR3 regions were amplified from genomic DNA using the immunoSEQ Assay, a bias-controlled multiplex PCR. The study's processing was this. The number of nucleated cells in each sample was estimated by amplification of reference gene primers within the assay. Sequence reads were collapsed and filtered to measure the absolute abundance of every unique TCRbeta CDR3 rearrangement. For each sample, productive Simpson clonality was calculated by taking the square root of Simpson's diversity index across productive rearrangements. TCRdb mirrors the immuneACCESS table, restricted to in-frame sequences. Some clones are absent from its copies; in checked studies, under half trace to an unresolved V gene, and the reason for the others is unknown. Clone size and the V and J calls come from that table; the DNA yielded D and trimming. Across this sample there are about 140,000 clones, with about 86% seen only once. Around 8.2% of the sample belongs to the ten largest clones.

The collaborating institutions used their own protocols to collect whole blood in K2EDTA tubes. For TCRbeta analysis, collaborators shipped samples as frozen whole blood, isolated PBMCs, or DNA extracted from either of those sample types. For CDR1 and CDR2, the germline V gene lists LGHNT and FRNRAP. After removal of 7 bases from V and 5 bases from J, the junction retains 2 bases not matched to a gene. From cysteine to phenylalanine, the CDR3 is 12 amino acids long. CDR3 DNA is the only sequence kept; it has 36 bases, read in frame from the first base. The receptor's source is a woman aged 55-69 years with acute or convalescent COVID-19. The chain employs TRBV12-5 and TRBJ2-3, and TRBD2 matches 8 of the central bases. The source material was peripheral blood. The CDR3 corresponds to CASDREGDTQYF. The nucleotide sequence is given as TGTGCTAGTGATCGGGAGGGAGATACGCAGTATTTT.